The clone carrying this T cell receptor beta chain came up a few times. TCR beta libraries were built with iRepertoire HTBI primers and Arm-PCR of CDR3 regions. MiXCR, applied by TCRdb to the multiplex PCR reads, yields one record per CDR3 protein. The sample carries 400,000 or so distinct CDR3 sequences, roughly a quarter recorded once. The time point here: persistent/refractory GD, antithyroid drugs over 5 years with positive TRAb. PBMC RNA was the source of the TCR library. This record comes from a study of regulatory T cells in long-lasting Graves disease. V gave up 5 bases and J gave up 2 bases; unmatched junction bases: 14. Germline loops: CDR1 LNHDA, CDR2 SQIVND (reference sequence). The length of the CDR3 is 18 residues.

The input for sequencing was peripheral blood mononuclear cells (PBMCs), taken when the disease was refractory, from a patient treated with antithyroid drugs. The clonotype was recovered from a female donor with Graves disease. The rearrangement uses TRBV19 and TRBJ2-2; 7 positions agree with TRBD1. DNA for the CDR3: TGTGCCAGTAGTCCCTTCGTCCCGACAGGGTCCAACACCGGGGAGCTGTTTTTT. Its translation: CASSPFVPTGSNTGELFF.